Below are 25 T cell receptor beta chains sequenced from a single sample in a study of blood T cells in healthy people across ages. PCR was performed a second time for about 7 to 11 cycles using a sample-barcoded 5' primer and a J-beta primer mix. One entry per CDR3 protein results from TCRdb running MiXCR on the 5' RACE reads. The sample has 1.5 million to 2 million distinct CDR3 sequences, roughly 52% seen once. The sequenced material came from blood. The receptors come from a woman in her thirties or forties in good health.

CDR3 protein: CASSFDRGPEGYTF. CDR3 bases: TGTGCCAGCAGTTTTGACAGGGGGCCTGAGGGCTACACCTTC. The chain joins TRBV12-3 or TRBV12-4 to TRBJ1-2; the match to TRBD1 covers 10 bases. V shed 3 bases and J 8 bases; nucleotides not matched to a gene: 6. This CDR3 has 14 residues.

The gene calls are TRBV18 and TRBJ2-1, with 7 bases aligning to TRBD2. After removal of 0 bases from V and 0 bases from J, the junction contained 5 bases not matched to a gene. Germline values: CDR1 KGHSH, CDR2 LQKENI. The CDR3 runs to 17 residues. The CDR3 loop is CASSPPGGTVSYNEQFF. CDR3 DNA: TGTGCCAGCTCACCACCGGGGGGGACGGTCTCCTACAATGAGCAGTTCTTC.

The chain uses TRBV7-9 and TRBJ2-1; D may be TRBD1 (7 bases). Trimming shortened V by 7 bases and J by 2 bases, and 15 bases separated the two germline ends. Per the germline V gene, CDR1 is SEHNR and CDR2 is FQNEAQ (reference sequence). The CDR3 contains 15 residues. For the CDR3, the DNA is TGTGCCAGCATCCCCAGGGGGGACCCCTACAATGAGCAGTTCTTC. It yields the protein CASIPRGDPYNEQFF.

V gene TRBV6-5 combines with J gene TRBJ1-1, with 10 bases matching TRBD1. The CDR3 has 15 amino acids. Germline values: CDR1 MNHEY, CDR2 SVGAGI. J lost 4 bases, V lost 6 bases, and 8 bases had no gene match. CDR3 protein: CASSPDRGMFTEAFF. CDR3 coding DNA: TGTGCCAGCAGCCCGGACAGGGGGATGTTCACTGAAGCTTTCTTT.

The V gene is TRBV5-5, the J gene TRBJ1-1; 11 bases line up with TRBD1. V was pared by 4 bases and J by 4 bases, with 6 bases of the junction left unmatched. This CDR3 has 15 residues. Germline V gene data show CDR1 as SGHKS and CDR2 as YYEKEE (reference sequence). The CDR3 here is CASSGRDRGVTEAFF. As DNA, the CDR3 is TGTGCCAGCAGCGGCCGGGACAGGGGGGTCACTGAAGCTTTCTTT.

The chain links TRBV28 to TRBJ2-3; 7 nucleotides align to TRBD2. The CDR3 length is 18 residues. Trimming removed 5 bases from V and 0 bases from J; junction bases left unmatched: 14. Germline CDR1 is MDHEN and CDR2 is SYDVKM. As DNA, the CDR3 is TGTGCCAGCAGTACATACCGGGAGGAAGACACTAGCACAGATACGCAGTATTTT. Translated, it gives CASSTYREEDTSTDTQYF.

This clonotype was seen more than once but under ten times. CDR3 coding DNA: TGTGCCATGGCGACAGGACTAGGAGATACGCAGTATTTT. Translation gives CAMATGLGDTQYF. The J gene is TRBJ2-3, the V gene TRBV10-3, with D possibly being TRBD2 (7 bases). This CDR3 contains 13 residues. With 9 bases removed from V and 5 bases from J, the gap between germline ends came to 15 bases. The germline V gene encodes CDR1 ENHRY and CDR2 SYGVKD.

The V call is TRBV6-2 or TRBV6-3, the J call TRBJ2-7; 8 positions agree with TRBD2. The CDR3 contains 16 residues. Germline loops: CDR1 MNHEY, CDR2 SVGEGT. V shed 8 bases and J 1 base; nucleotides not matched to a gene: 13. The CDR3 nucleotides read TGTGCCAGCCGACCAGGGACTAGTTTAAGTTCCTACGAGCAGTACTTC. It codes for CASRPGTSLSSYEQYF.

This clonotype was observed a few times. V is TRBV4-1 and J is TRBJ2-7; 7 positions agree with TRBD1. V dropped 4 bases and J dropped 3; count of bases not matched to a gene: 9. Germline V CDR1 and CDR2: MGHRA, YSYEKL. The CDR3 is made up of 15 amino acids. The CDR3 reads CASSPDRAAYYEQYF. The CDR3 coding sequence is TGCGCCAGCAGCCCTGACAGGGCCGCCTACTACGAGCAGTACTTC.

With regard to this clonotype: A read error may produce the germline difference seen at one junction end. The V and J genes are TRBV20-1 and TRBJ1-1; D ambiguous. Germline V lookup: CDR1 DFQATT, CDR2 SNEGSKA (reference sequence). This CDR3 is built from 13 residues. The CDR3 loop is CSARVQRNAEAFF. CDR3 bases: TGCAGTGCTAGAGTCCAGAGGAACGCTGAAGCTTTCTTT.

The chain carries TRBV4-2 and TRBJ2-1; TRBD2 matches 9 bases. With 1 base clipped from V and 8 bases from J, the junction kept 12 bases outside the gene matches. CDR1 is LGHNA and CDR2 is YNFKEQ in the germline V gene. This CDR3 has 17 residues. CDR3 nucleotides: TGTGCCAGCAGCCAAGGACTAGCGGAACCTACTGACGATGAGCAGTTCTTC. Amino acid sequence: CASSQGLAEPTDDEQFF.

The chain is built from TRBV6-2 or TRBV6-3 and TRBJ2-4; tentative D call: TRBD1 (6 bases). V was cut by 2 bases and J by 3 bases, with 14 bases left in between. The CDR3 runs 16 residues. In germline, CDR1 is MNHEY, CDR2 SVGEGT. DNA for the CDR3: TGTGCCAGCAGTTACGACGAGGGGGTCGGCAAAAACATTCAGTACTTC. As protein: CASSYDEGVGKNIQYF.

The rearrangement joins TRBV5-1 to TRBJ1-6; 10 nucleotides align to TRBD1. This CDR3 spans 18 amino acids. The V segment lost 2 bases and the J segment 1 base; nucleotides outside the gene matches: 6. Germline values: CDR1 SGHRS, CDR2 YFSETQ. The CDR3 reads CASSFSTGGNSYNSPLHF. For the CDR3, the DNA is TGCGCCAGCAGCTTCTCGACAGGGGGCAATTCCTATAATTCACCCCTCCACTTT.

This clonotype has more than one count but fewer than ten. V is TRBV5-1 and J is TRBJ2-5; the D is unclear. Germline assignment: CDR1 SGHRS and CDR2 YFSETQ. Deletions cut 5 bases from V and 4 bases from J, with 15 bases between. CDR3 size: 14 residues. This CDR3 is CASRPQRQLETQYF. Here the CDR3 DNA reads TGCGCCAGCAGACCCCAACGTCAGTTAGAGACCCAGTACTTC.

V gene TRBV10-3 combines with J gene TRBJ1-1; 7 nucleotides agree with TRBD1. Germline V gene sequence: CDR1 ENHRY, CDR2 SYGVKD. Trimming cost V 7 bases and J 1 base; bases outside gene matches: 3. CDR3 size: 13 residues. CDR3 residues: CAITDRENTEAFF. The CDR3 DNA sequence: TGTGCCATCACCGACAGGGAGAACACTGAAGCTTTCTTT.

The V and J genes are TRBV9 and TRBJ1-2; the D gene is possibly TRBD1 (5 bases). The germline V gene has CDR1 SGDLS and CDR2 YYNGEE. V lost 2 bases and J lost 2, with 13 bases in between. This CDR3 contains 15 residues. The CDR3 bases are TGTGCCAGCAGCGTGATAGGGACGGGGAACTATGGCTACACCTTC. Encoded protein: CASSVIGTGNYGYTF.

This sequence joins TRBV5-1 and TRBJ2-7; 8 nucleotides match TRBD1. V shed 4 bases, J shed 5 bases, and the junction held 8 bases outside the gene matches. This CDR3 comprises 14 residues. Germline V gene sequence: CDR1 SGHRS, CDR2 YFSETQ. The CDR3 loop reads CASSRPDRGHEQYF. The CDR3, as DNA: TGCGCCAGCAGCCGCCCCGACAGGGGCCACGAGCAGTACTTC.

This clonotype was detected a few times. A much larger clone lies one base from this, so it may be a read error. V gene TRBV11-2 combines with J gene TRBJ2-3, with 7 bases aligning to TRBD1. The ends lost 5 bases at V and 2 bases at J; junction bases unmatched: 4. This CDR3 comprises 14 residues. Per germline, CDR1 SGHAT and CDR2 FQNNGV. The CDR3 spells CASSPGQFTDTQYF. CDR3 sequence (DNA): TGTGCCAGCAGCCCGGGACAGTTCACAGATACGCAGTATTTT.

The genes are TRBV4-3 and TRBJ2-3; maybe TRBD1 (6 bases). The CDR3 is 17 residues long. V was trimmed by 0 bases and J by 2 bases, leaving 15 bases between them. Per the germline V gene, CDR1 is LGHNA and CDR2 is YSLEER. The CDR3 spells CASSQDQGPSVTDTQYF. In nucleotides, the CDR3 is TGCGCCAGCAGCCAAGATCAGGGGCCGTCCGTCACAGATACGCAGTATTTT.

This clonotype has just a few counts. This rearrangement joins TRBV20-1 to TRBJ2-3; D is undetermined. Germline V CDR1 and CDR2: DFQATT, SNEGSKA (reference sequence). Between the trimmed V and J ends, which lost 3 bases and 2 bases, there was a span of 12 bases. CDR3 length: 14 residues. For the CDR3, the DNA is TGCAGTGCTAGTGCCATCACCCTCACAGATACGCAGTATTTT. It encodes CSASAITLTDTQYF.

The chain has TRBV7-2 and TRBJ2-1, with TRBD2 identical over 8 bases. This CDR3 is 18 amino acids long. CDR1 is SGHTA and CDR2 is FQGNSA in the germline V gene. Losses at the gene ends were 0 bases for V and 6 bases for J; bases not matched to a gene: 13. The CDR3 region has the DNA TGTGCCAGCAGCTTAGCGACCTTACTAGCGGTTGGGGTCAATGAGCAGTTCTTC. Its translation is CASSLATLLAVGVNEQFF.

This rearrangement joins TRBV4-2 to TRBJ2-5; the D call may be TRBD1 or TRBD2 (6 bases each). This CDR3 is 16 amino acids long. From germline, CDR1 is LGHNA and CDR2 YNFKEQ. The V end lost 5 bases, the J end lost 3 bases, and 19 bases lay between the germline ends. The CDR3 DNA is TGTGCCAGCAGCTTAGGGGCTACGGGGGCAGAAGAGACCCAGTACTTC. Its translation is CASSLGATGAEETQYF.

The gene calls are TRBV4-3 and TRBJ2-5, with D perhaps TRBD2 (5 bases). Trimming removed 0 bases at V and 2 bases at J, with 7 bases between. CDR1 is LGHNA, CDR2 YSLEER, per germline. There are 14 residues in the CDR3. This CDR3 is CASSQDGIQETQYF. The CDR3 region has the DNA TGCGCCAGCAGCCAAGACGGGATACAAGAGACCCAGTACTTC.

This clonotype turned up a few times. This chain links TRBV15 with TRBJ2-5; D is possibly TRBD1 or TRBD2 (6 bases each). Germline CDR1 and CDR2: LNHNV and YYDKDF (reference sequence). V lost 4 bases and J 5 bases, leaving 17 bases between the germline ends. CDR3 length: 15 residues. CDR3 region: CATSIRGAYRETQYF. Written as DNA, the CDR3 is TGTGCCACCAGCATTAGGGGGGCATACAGGGAGACCCAGTACTTC. The whole variable domain, remainder taken from reference TRBV15 and TRBJ2-5, is DAMVIQNPRYQVTQFGKPVTLSCSQTLNHNVMYWYQQKSSQAPKLLFHYYDKDFNNEADTPDNFQSRRPNTSFCFLDIRSPGLGDTAMYLCATSIRGAYRETQYFGPGTRLLVL.

The chain joins TRBV3-1 to TRBJ2-4; 7 bases align to TRBD1. The closer fit of TRBJ2-7 to the DNA end suggests the J call may be wrong. Germline CDR1 and CDR2: LGHDT and YNNKEL (reference sequence). The CDR3 totals 14 residues. This CDR3 reads CASSPTGSLNEQYF. The CDR3 DNA reads as TGTGCCAGCAGCCCGACAGGGTCTCTGAACGAGCAGTACTTC.